This TCR beta chain was identified during a study of blood T cell repertoires in COVID-19. This clone occurred a few times. Assay: immunoSEQ multiplex PCR; the TCRdb copy retains only in-frame clones and omits some. The table lists approximately 170,000 clones, around two thirds of them singletons. The V gene lost 0 bases and the J gene lost 0 bases, with 7 bases spanning the gap. Looked up from germline, CDR1 is MNHEY and CDR2 is SVGAGI. The CDR3 spans 15 residues. Sequencing was done on a sample of peripheral blood. The receptor was derived from a woman of 80 years or more with acute or convalescent COVID-19. The chain uses TRBV6-5 and TRBJ2-3; D unresolved. The CDR3 coding sequence is TGTGCCAGCAGTTACTCCATGACTAGCACAGATACGCAGTATTTT. This translates into CASSYSMTSTDTQYF.